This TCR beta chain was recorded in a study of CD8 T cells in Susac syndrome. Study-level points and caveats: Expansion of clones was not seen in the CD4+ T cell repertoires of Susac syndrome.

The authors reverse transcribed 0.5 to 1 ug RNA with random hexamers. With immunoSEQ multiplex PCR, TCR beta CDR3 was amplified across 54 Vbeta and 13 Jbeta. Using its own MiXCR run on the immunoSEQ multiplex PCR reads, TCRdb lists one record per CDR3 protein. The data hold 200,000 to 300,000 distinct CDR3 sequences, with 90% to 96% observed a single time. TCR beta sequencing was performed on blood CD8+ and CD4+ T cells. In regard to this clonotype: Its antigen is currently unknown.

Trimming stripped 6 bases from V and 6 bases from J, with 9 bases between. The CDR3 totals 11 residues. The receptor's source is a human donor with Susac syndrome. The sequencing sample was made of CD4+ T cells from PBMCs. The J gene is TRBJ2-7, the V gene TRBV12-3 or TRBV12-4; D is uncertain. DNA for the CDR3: TGTGCCAGCAGCCCGTGGGGCGAGCAGTACTTC. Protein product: CASSPWGEQYF.